These 16 T cell receptor beta chains were sequenced from one sample in a study of Ad26.COV2.S vaccination and SARS-CoV-2 variants. The repertoire was sequenced with immunoSEQ multiplex PCR; TCRdb's copy has only in-frame clones and lacks some. The sample carries roughly 300,000 clones, approximately 90% recorded once. Treatment here: some 20 received Ad26.COV2.S at low or high dose, single or two shots; 5 received placebo; per-sample allocation not given. Day 63 after the first vaccine or placebo injection was the time point for sampling. The sample here was peripheral blood, taken in a trial of Ad26.COV2.S vaccine versus placebo. The receptor set was obtained from a person aged 18-65 years who received the Ad26.COV2.S COVID-19 vaccine or a placebo.

V gene TRBV6-5 combines with J gene TRBJ2-5; no definite D call. This CDR3 has 11 residues. V was cut by 2 bases and J by 6 bases, with 4 bases left in between. The germline V gene encodes CDR1 MNHEY and CDR2 SVGAGI. CDR3: CASSYMKTQYF. The CDR3 DNA follows: TGTGCCAGCAGTTACATGAAGACCCAGTACTTC.

J is TRBJ1-6 and V is TRBV3-1 (or the pseudogene TRBV3-2), with D hard to call. Germline V gene sequence: CDR1 LGHDT, CDR2 YNNKEL (reference sequence). The CDR3 covers 16 residues. The V and J ends lost 0 bases and 6 bases respectively, with 12 bases between them. DNA of the CDR3: TGTGCCAGCAGCCAAGACCCCACCATGGGTAATTCACCCCTCCACTTT. This codes for CASSQDPTMGNSPLHF.

This clone was observed a few times. The rearrangement uses TRBV24-1 and TRBJ2-7; D remains unclear. The CDR3 is made up of 13 amino acids. Between the trimmed V and J ends, which lost 1 base and 3 bases, there was a span of 6 bases. Germline CDR1 and CDR2: KGHDR and SFDVKD. The CDR3 DNA is TGTGCCACCAGTGATTTAAGGCGCTACGAGCAGTACTTC. Protein product: CATSDLRRYEQYF.

The CDR3 protein is CASRHDTAYEQYF. DNA of the CDR3: TGTGCCAGCAGGCATGACACGGCCTACGAGCAGTACTTC. The chain has TRBV2 and TRBJ2-7, with unresolved D. CDR1 is SNHLY and CDR2 is FYNNEI in the germline V gene. V dropped 6 bases and J dropped 2 bases, with 11 bases sitting between them. The CDR3 covers 13 residues.

The chain links TRBV6-6 to TRBJ1-1, with D possibly TRBD1 on 6 matching bases. CDR3 size: 17 residues. Germline values: CDR1 MNHNY, CDR2 SVGAGI (reference sequence). Trimming shortened V by 5 bases and J by 0 bases, and 19 bases separated the two germline ends. In nucleotides, the CDR3 is TGTGCCAGCAGTCCAGAACCTACAGGGACGCTGAACACTGAAGCTTTCTTT. Translation gives CASSPEPTGTLNTEAFF.

The chain has TRBV6-5 and TRBJ1-2; D perhaps matches TRBD1 (5 bases). The ends were cut back, 0 bases at V and 1 base at J, with 12 bases in the middle. The CDR3 spans 16 residues. Germline values: CDR1 MNHEY, CDR2 SVGAGI. In DNA, the CDR3 is TGTGCCAGCAGTTACTCTTCAGGGAGGAGTAACTATGGCTACACCTTC. This gives the protein CASSYSSGRSNYGYTF.

This clone was observed once. The V call is TRBV29-1, the J call TRBJ1-1, with TRBD1 identical over 7 bases. The CDR3 has 16 amino acids. With 6 bases clipped from V and 1 base from J, the junction kept 14 bases outside the gene matches. The germline gives CDR1 SQVTM, CDR2 ANQGSEA. CDR3 DNA: TGCAGCGTCCGTCAGACGCGGACAGGATCGAACACTGAAGCTTTCTTT. Amino acids: CSVRQTRTGSNTEAFF.

The chain employs TRBV29-1 and TRBJ1-2; D call uncertain. This CDR3 comprises 17 residues. Germline V gene lookup returns CDR1 SQVTM and CDR2 ANQGSEA. Trimming shortened V by 0 bases and J by 8 bases, and 25 bases separated the two germline ends. The CDR3 bases are TGCAGCGTTGAAGACCAACGTAGGCATTCTAGACGCCGGGGCTACACCTTC. This translates into CSVEDQRRHSRRRGYTF.

The chain couples TRBV29-1 to TRBJ1-2, with D possibly being TRBD1 (5 bases). The germline V gene has CDR1 SQVTM and CDR2 ANQGSEA. CDR3 length equals 14 residues. V shed 0 bases and J shed 2 bases, with 10 bases lying between them. The CDR3 DNA follows: TGCAGCGTTGAAGATCGCGGGGCCAACTATGGCTACACCTTC. Translation gives CSVEDRGANYGYTF.

This clone was recorded only once. At the DNA level, this CDR3 is encoded by other sequences in the same sample as well. The chain recombines TRBV9 with TRBJ2-7, with TRBD1 identical over 12 bases. Germline-derived CDR1 and CDR2 are SGDLS and YYNGEE. The CDR3 is made up of 15 amino acids. After removal of 4 bases from V and 4 bases from J, the junction contained 6 bases not matched to a gene. In DNA form, the CDR3 reads TGTGCCAGCAGCCCCGGGACAGGGGGCTTTTACGAGCAGTACTTC. Its translation: CASSPGTGGFYEQYF.

The V gene is TRBV24-1, the J gene TRBJ2-1; TRBD1 agrees at 7 bases. J gave up 10 bases and V 4 bases, and 3 bases lay outside the gene matches. Germline CDR1 and CDR2: KGHDR and SFDVKD. The CDR3 extends over 12 amino acids. The CDR3 sequence is CATSDRTGEQFF. CDR3 DNA: TGTGCCACCAGTGACCGGACAGGCGAGCAGTTCTTC.

This clone was detected only a few times. Other DNA sequences in this specimen translate into the identical CDR3. The rearrangement uses TRBV12-3 or TRBV12-4 and TRBJ1-5; D gene uncertain. The CDR3 sequence is 13 residues long. V was clipped by 3 bases and J by 7 bases, with 10 bases between them. The CDR3 reads CASSLDRGQPQHF. The CDR3 DNA is TGTGCCAGCAGTTTGGACCGGGGACAGCCCCAGCATTTT.

The V and J genes are TRBV9 and TRBJ1-5, with D hard to call. Germline loops: CDR1 SGDLS, CDR2 YYNGEE. This CDR3 contains 14 residues. Trimming took off 3 bases at V and 1 base at J, with 8 bases between the two ends. CDR3 in DNA: TGTGCCAGCAGCGACAGCTCAAGCAATCAGCCCCAGCATTTT. Protein product: CASSDSSSNQPQHF.

About this clone: Distinct nucleotide sequences in the sample also encode this CDR3. The chain uses TRBV3-1 (or the pseudogene TRBV3-2) and TRBJ2-1; no firm D call. This CDR3 region has 12 residues. V was shortened by 1 base and J by 10 bases, with 8 bases between the two germline ends. CDR1 and CDR2 from the germline V gene are LGHDT and YNNKEL (reference sequence). The CDR3 DNA is TGTGCCAGCAGCCAAGGGCGTCGAGAGCAGTTCTTC. This sequence encodes CASSQGRREQFF.

The rearrangement uses TRBV11-3 and TRBJ1-6, with 7 bases aligning to TRBD1. The CDR3 contains 15 residues. CDR1 and CDR2 (germline): SGHNT, YENEEA. The ends lost 7 bases at V and 6 bases at J; junction bases unmatched: 9. The DNA for the CDR3 is TGTGCCAGCACCGGCGACAGGGAGCTTAATTCACCCCTCCACTTT. Its translation: CASTGDRELNSPLHF.

V is TRBV24-1 and J is TRBJ1-2, with D possibly matching TRBD1 (6 bases). V was pared by 6 bases and J by 4 bases, with 20 bases between. CDR3 length: 16 amino acids. The germline gives CDR1 KGHDR, CDR2 SFDVKD. The CDR3 nucleotides are TGTGCCACCAGTAAACAGGACAGCTATAAGTCCTATGGCTACACCTTC. Protein: CATSKQDSYKSYGYTF.